This T cell receptor beta chain is from a study of post-analysis software for immune sequencing data. As for the study in general: Relapsing-remitting, secondary progressive and progressive-relapsing forms made up the multiple sclerosis disease courses.

Regarding this clonotype: Its antigen is as yet unknown.

Study-wide findings and caveats: About 5 TRBV segments occurring more often in patients than controls included TRBV5-6, TRBV5-1 and TRBV20-1. Multiple sclerosis patients had significantly lower normalized Chao1 diversity than controls. Those samples that were prepared in the same batch co-clustered strongly by F measure.

Researchers reported that TCR beta cDNA libraries carried unique molecular identifiers. Approximately 0.5 million cDNA molecules were recovered from an input of roughly 0.85 to 10 million T cells. TCRdb re-analysed the PCR reads in MiXCR, keeping a single row per CDR3 protein. The table lists some 800,000 distinct CDR3 sequences, roughly 50% of them singletons. This CDR3 region has 12 residues. Germline CDR1 MNHEY, CDR2 SVGEGT. Sequencing was performed on blood. The TCR comes from a girl aged 10-17 years with multiple sclerosis. V usage is TRBV6-2 or TRBV6-3 and J usage is TRBJ2-5; weak D call: TRBD2 (7 bases). The assigned J gene may be wrong: the sequence end matches TRBJ2-7 better. The CDR3 loop is CASTEGGDEQYF. CDR3 nucleotide sequence: TGTGCCAGCACCGAGGGGGGGGACGAGCAGTACTTC.